A single sample gave rise to the 26 T cell receptor beta chains below, sequenced in a study of blood T cell repertoires in COVID-19. Profiling relied on immunoSEQ multiplex PCR, and the TCRdb table lists in-frame clones only, not all of them. The table has over 150,000 clones, around 80% seen once; the top ten hold around 20%. Sequencing was done on a sample of PBMCs or T cells enriched from blood (not recorded which). The receptors stem from a woman in her 70s in a cohort exposed to, infected with or recovered from COVID-19 (not recorded which).

This clone was counted a few times. The chain has TRBV3-1 (or the pseudogene TRBV3-2) and TRBJ2-3; 9 nucleotides line up with TRBD2. With V trimmed by 6 bases and J by 3 bases, 7 bases remained unmatched. This CDR3 comprises 15 residues. Germline lookup yields CDR1 LGHDT and CDR2 YNNKEL (reference sequence). The DNA of the CDR3 is TGTGCCAGCAGTCGGCGGGAGGGTGGGACAGATACGCAGTATTTT. Residues: CASSRREGGTDTQYF.

This clone appeared once. This chain links TRBV10-1 with TRBJ2-7, with D perhaps TRBD1 (5 bases). Germline V CDR1 and CDR2: WNHNN, SYGVQD (reference sequence). This CDR3 contains 16 residues. Trimming left V 6 bases short and J 1 base short, with 19 bases between. In DNA form, the CDR3 reads TGCGCCAGCAGAGCGACCCCCGTGGGGCTGTCCTACGAGCAGTACTTC. Its protein is CASRATPVGLSYEQYF.

The chain employs TRBV3-1 (or the pseudogene TRBV3-2) and TRBJ2-1; D not resolved. This CDR3 is built from 13 residues. The germline V gene encodes CDR1 LGHDT and CDR2 YNNKEL (reference sequence). Trimming took 6 bases from V and 4 from J, leaving 10 bases between them. The CDR3 sequence is CASSSTEYNEQFF. CDR3 sequence (DNA): TGTGCCAGCAGTTCCACAGAGTACAATGAGCAGTTCTTC.

This chain joins TRBV28 and TRBJ1-2; D perhaps matches TRBD1 (6 bases). The germline V gene encodes CDR1 MDHEN and CDR2 SYDVKM. This CDR3 region has 16 residues. The V and J ends lost 4 bases and 6 bases respectively, with 21 bases between them. The CDR3 loop is CASSSLRTGKRDGYTF. Written as DNA, the CDR3 is TGTGCCAGCAGTTCCCTCCGAACAGGGAAACGAGATGGCTACACCTTC.

J is TRBJ1-4 and V is TRBV4-1; 8 bases are a match to TRBD1. Per the germline V gene, CDR1 is MGHRA and CDR2 is YSYEKL. J was trimmed by 8 bases and V by 2 bases; bases with no gene match: 7. This CDR3 contains 15 residues. The CDR3 DNA reads TGCGCCAGCAGCCAAAGCGACAGGGGTAGCGAAAAACTGTTTTTT. Its translation is CASSQSDRGSEKLFF.

The chain has TRBV12-3 or TRBV12-4 and TRBJ2-5; TRBD1 matches 7 bases. The CDR3 is 13 residues long. J was trimmed by 5 bases and V by 5 bases; bases with no gene match: 5. The CDR3 nucleotides read TGTGCCAGCAGTACAGGGGAATGGGAGACCCAGTACTTC. Its translation is CASSTGEWETQYF.

The table lists this clone with many counts. Written as DNA, the CDR3 is TGCAGCGTCGCGCCCTTCAACACCGGGGAGCTGTTTTTT. Its translation: CSVAPFNTGELFF. The chain carries TRBV29-1 and TRBJ2-2; D ambiguous. This CDR3 has 13 residues. V was cut by 6 bases and J by 2 bases, with 10 bases left in between. CDR1 is SQVTM, CDR2 ANQGSEA, per germline.

The genes are TRBV12-3 or TRBV12-4 and TRBJ2-3, with 9 nucleotides matching TRBD1. V shed 9 bases, J shed 14 bases, and the junction held 9 bases outside the gene matches. This CDR3 is built from 11 residues. CDR3 nucleotides: TGTGCCAGTGGGCCCGGGACAGGGTTGTATTTT. Its translation is CASGPGTGLYF.

The chain couples TRBV3-1 (or the pseudogene TRBV3-2) to TRBJ2-5; no clear D. V was trimmed by 6 bases and J by 5 bases, leaving 13 bases between them. In germline, CDR1 is LGHDT, CDR2 YNNKEL (reference sequence). The CDR3 spans 13 residues. The CDR3 protein is CASSLSASETQYF. CDR3 DNA: TGTGCCAGCAGTCTATCCGCTTCGGAGACCCAGTACTTC.

The chain has TRBV18 and TRBJ2-7; D might be TRBD2 (5 bases). CDR3 length: 14 residues. Germline assignment: CDR1 KGHSH and CDR2 LQKENI. Trimming took 3 bases from V and 0 from J, leaving 9 bases between them. CDR3 sequence reads: CASSPRTVSYEQYF. The CDR3 DNA follows: TGTGCCAGCTCACCGAGGACTGTCTCCTACGAGCAGTACTTC.

This clone was seen only once. The gene calls are TRBV4-1 and TRBJ1-2, with 7 bases aligning to TRBD1. This CDR3 spans 14 amino acids. CDR1 MGHRA and CDR2 YSYEKL come from the germline V gene. The J segment lost 1 base and the V segment lost 4 bases, leaving 3 bases of the junction unmatched. The CDR3 DNA reads as TGCGCCAGCAGCCCTCAGGGGGGTAACTATGGCTACACCTTC. Residues: CASSPQGGNYGYTF.

The chain is built from TRBV24-1 and TRBJ2-1; 10 bases match TRBD2. Trimming removed 4 bases from V and 4 bases from J; junction bases left unmatched: 6. The germline V gene has CDR1 KGHDR and CDR2 SFDVKD. The CDR3 runs 16 residues. The CDR3 here is CATSESWTSGYNEQFF. CDR3 nucleotide sequence: TGTGCCACCAGTGAATCCTGGACTAGCGGTTACAATGAGCAGTTCTTC.

The chain couples TRBV7-2 to TRBJ2-1; 9 positions agree with TRBD2. The CDR3 loop spans 17 amino acids. Germline trimming cut 5 bases from V and 7 bases from J; bases unmatched to any gene: 15. Germline lookup yields CDR1 SGHTA and CDR2 FQGNSA. This CDR3 reads CASSPGVRSGRGNEQFF. CDR3 nucleotides: TGTGCCAGCAGCCCTGGGGTTCGTAGCGGGAGAGGGAATGAGCAGTTCTTC.

The V call is TRBV14, the J call TRBJ2-7; perhaps TRBD1 as D (6 bases). There are 16 residues in the CDR3. From germline, CDR1 is SGHDN and CDR2 FVKESK. The V gene lost 4 bases and the J gene lost 4 bases, with 20 bases spanning the gap. The CDR3 sequence: CASSPLLGLGGYEQYF. CDR3 bases: TGTGCCAGCAGCCCCTTATTAGGGTTAGGGGGATACGAGCAGTACTTC.

The V gene is TRBV7-9, the J gene TRBJ2-5; TRBD1 agrees at 10 bases. The CDR3 runs 13 residues. V was pared by 8 bases and J by 5 bases, with 5 bases of the junction left unmatched. Germline V CDR1 and CDR2: SEHNR, FQNEAQ (reference sequence). CDR3 sequence reads: CASFRQGAETQYF. CDR3 DNA sequence: TGTGCCAGCTTCAGACAGGGGGCTGAGACCCAGTACTTC.

V and J are TRBV9 and TRBJ2-1, with TRBD1 as a possible D gene (6 bases). CDR1 and CDR2 (germline): SGDLS, YYNGEE. The CDR3 contains 14 residues. Trimming shortened V by 4 bases and J by 5 bases, and 13 bases separated the two germline ends. The CDR3 protein is CASSPAGQNNEQFF. The CDR3 DNA sequence: TGTGCCAGCAGCCCAGCCGGACAGAACAATGAGCAGTTCTTC.

This chain joins TRBV6-1 and TRBJ2-7; D is perhaps TRBD2 (7 bases). V lost 2 bases to trimming and J lost 1 base, with 18 bases between them. This CDR3 comprises 17 residues. The germline CDR1 and CDR2 sequences are MNHNS and SASEGT. The CDR3 DNA follows: TGTGCCAGCAGTGAACGGGGGGCGCCACGGGCATCCTACGAGCAGTACTTC. Translation: CASSERGAPRASYEQYF.

The chain uses TRBV7-9 and TRBJ2-7, with 10 bases fitting TRBD2. The V gene end was trimmed by 5 bases and the J gene end by 0 bases; junction bases not matched to a gene: 1. The CDR3 extends over 14 amino acids. Germline CDR1 and CDR2: SEHNR and FQNEAQ (reference sequence). The CDR3: CASSRTSGSYEQYF. The DNA of the CDR3 is TGTGCCAGCAGCCGGACTAGCGGCTCCTACGAGCAGTACTTC.

The genes are TRBV6-6 and TRBJ2-5; a weak D match, TRBD1 (6 bases). The J call is in doubt because the DNA end fits TRBJ2-7 better. In germline, CDR1 is MNHNY, CDR2 SVGAGI (reference sequence). The CDR3 contains 14 residues. The CDR3 DNA is TGTGCCAGCAGTTATCCGGCAGGGGAAGACGAGCAGTACTTC. Its translation is CASSYPAGEDEQYF.

J is TRBJ2-5 and V is TRBV2, with D tentatively TRBD2 (5 bases). In germline, CDR1 is SNHLY, CDR2 FYNNEI. The CDR3 has 14 amino acids. V was shortened by 7 bases and J by 6 bases, with 18 bases between the two germline ends. Written as DNA, the CDR3 is TGTGCCAGCAAGGCAATTGGGGAGACACAGACCCAGTACTTC. It yields the protein CASKAIGETQTQYF.

The rearrangement links TRBV19 to TRBJ1-1; 9 bases map to TRBD1. V lost 3 bases to trimming and J lost 6 bases; unmatched junction nucleotides: 5. CDR1 is LNHDA and CDR2 is SQIVND in the germline V gene (reference sequence). The CDR3 loop spans 14 amino acids. The CDR3 bases are TGTGCCAGTAGTATGCCCGACAGGGGGGCTGAAGCTTTCTTT. Translating gives CASSMPDRGAEAFF.

The chain combines TRBV7-9 with TRBJ2-7; tentatively, D is TRBD2 (5 bases). The CDR3 spans 13 residues. V lost 4 bases to trimming and J lost 2 bases, with 9 bases between them. Per the germline V gene, CDR1 is SEHNR and CDR2 is FQNEAQ (reference sequence). CDR3: CASSSTRAYEQYF. CDR3 in DNA: TGTGCCAGCAGCTCCACTAGGGCCTACGAGCAGTACTTC.

V usage is TRBV25-1 and J usage is TRBJ1-2, with 9 bases aligning to TRBD1. V was clipped by 4 bases and J by 3 bases; unmatched bases: 9. CDR3 length: 16 residues. Per germline, CDR1 MGHDK and CDR2 SYGVNS. CDR3 in amino acids: CASSGGWRQGDYGYTF. CDR3 nucleotide sequence: TGTGCCAGCAGTGGTGGGTGGCGACAGGGGGACTATGGCTACACCTTC.

The V call is TRBV5-1, the J call TRBJ2-3; D is possibly TRBD1 (6 bases). The CDR3 sequence is 17 residues long. V shed 1 base and J shed 0 bases, with 15 bases lying between them. Germline loops: CDR1 SGHRS, CDR2 YFSETQ. The CDR3 nucleotides are TGCGCCAGCAGCTTGTTCCCGGGACACTCTAGCACAGATACGCAGTATTTT. Its protein product is CASSLFPGHSSTDTQYF.

The gene calls are TRBV12-2 and TRBJ2-7; the listed D gene, TRBD1, was not tested against the DNA. TRBV12-2 is annotated as a pseudogene. The length of the CDR3 is 15 residues. CDR3 protein: CASRLGQGIHYEQYF. CDR3 bases: TGTGCAAGTCGCTTAGGACAGGGAATCCACTACGAGCAGTACTTC.

The chain uses TRBV3-1 (or the pseudogene TRBV3-2) and TRBJ2-1; 9 nucleotides agree with TRBD1. The J segment lost 3 bases and the V segment lost 5 bases, leaving 11 bases of the junction unmatched. The CDR3 runs 17 residues. Germline loops: CDR1 LGHDT, CDR2 YNNKEL (reference sequence). CDR3 nucleotide sequence: TGTGCCAGCAGCTTTCACAGGGGGCAGAGTCTCTACAATGAGCAGTTCTTC. Its protein is CASSFHRGQSLYNEQFF.